These 27 T cell receptor beta chains came from one sample sequenced in a study of T cells in Graves' hyperthyroidism and ophthalmopathy. RNA transcripts were the template for amplifying TCR beta CDR3 regions. HTBI primers were employed in a first-round RT-PCR of the TCR CDR3. TCRdb fed the multiplex PCR reads into MiXCR, producing one record per CDR3 protein. The top ten hold around 7% of the sample, which has 550,000 to 600,000 distinct CDR3 sequences, 13% to 15% seen once. The sequenced material came from blood. These receptors were collected from a woman aged 18-29 years with Graves' ophthalmopathy.

This clonotype has ten or more counts. V gene TRBV20-1 combines with J gene TRBJ1-4, with D maybe TRBD1 (5 bases). CDR1 and CDR2 from the germline V gene are DFQATT and SNEGSKA (reference sequence). Trimming pared 0 bases from V and 8 bases from J, leaving 16 bases between. The CDR3 is 15 amino acids. The CDR3 loop is CSARDSQGIEEKLFF. CDR3 bases: TGCAGTGCTAGAGATTCCCAGGGCATAGAAGAAAAACTGTTTTTT.

Ten or more counts support this clonotype. The chain links TRBV27 to TRBJ1-6; unclear D gene. This CDR3 has 12 residues. CDR1 and CDR2 from the germline V gene are MNHEY and SMNVEV (reference sequence). V gave up 6 bases and J gave up 6 bases, with 6 bases separating them. The CDR3 bases are TGTGCCAGCAGCTTGCTTAATTCACCCCTCCACTTT. Protein product: CASSLLNSPLHF.

This clonotype was detected many times. This rearrangement joins TRBV29-1 to TRBJ2-3, with 10 bases aligning to TRBD2. The CDR3 is 18 residues long. The trim removed 2 bases at V and 4 bases at J, leaving 15 bases unmatched. The germline CDR1 and CDR2 sequences are SQVTM and ANQGSEA. CDR3 DNA: TGCAGCGTTGAAATAGGGCAGGTGCGGACTAGCGGAGCAGATACGCAGTATTTT. It is translated as CSVEIGQVRTSGADTQYF.

Remarks on this clonotype: A junction boundary mismatches the germline segment, possibly from a read error. The chain employs TRBV29-1 and TRBJ1-3; the D gene is possibly TRBD1 (5 bases). Germline CDR1 SQVTM, CDR2 ANQGSEA. The CDR3 is made up of 14 amino acids. The DNA of the CDR3 is TGCAGCGGCTCCGGGACTCTCTCTGGTAACACCATATATTTT. Translated, it gives CSGSGTLSGNTIYF.

In its sample, this clonotype was seen many times. V is TRBV20-1 and J is TRBJ2-3, with 8 bases identical to TRBD2. The CDR3 has 15 amino acids. V lost 5 bases and J lost 2; bases outside the gene matches: 9. Germline V gene lookup returns CDR1 DFQATT and CDR2 SNEGSKA (reference sequence). The CDR3 nucleotides are TGCAGTGCTCGTATAGCGGGAAGGAACACAGATACGCAGTATTTT. Residues: CSARIAGRNTDTQYF.

The V gene is TRBV29-1, the J gene TRBJ2-1, with TRBD2 identical over 13 bases. The CDR3 runs to 13 residues. After removal of 8 bases from V and 5 bases from J, the junction contained 3 bases not matched to a gene. Germline V gives CDR1 SQVTM, CDR2 ANQGSEA. DNA for the CDR3: TGCAGCCCGGGACTAGCGGGGCACAATGAGCAGTTCTTC. It is translated as CSPGLAGHNEQFF.

The V and J genes are TRBV30 and TRBJ1-2; a possible D gene is TRBD1 (5 bases). Germline CDR1 reads GTSNPN; CDR2 reads SVGIG (reference sequence). This CDR3 contains 15 residues. The V end lost 2 bases, the J end lost 3 bases, and 16 bases lay between the germline ends. CDR3 amino acids: CAWSSLKTGDYGYTF. The CDR3 nucleotides read TGTGCCTGGAGTTCTCTGAAGACGGGGGACTATGGCTACACCTTC.

This clonotype was seen repeatedly, ten times or more. The chain has TRBV7-6 and TRBJ2-3; D may be TRBD1 (5 bases). Germline lookup yields CDR1 SGHVS and CDR2 FNYEAQ. Trimming cost V 6 bases and J 2 bases, with 24 bases left between them. CDR3 length: 18 amino acids. In DNA, the CDR3 is TGTGCCAGCAGTTTAAACCTGGCAGGGCCCTACTTCACAGATACGCAGTATTTT. Translation: CASSLNLAGPYFTDTQYF.

At least ten counts were recorded for this clonotype. The chain carries TRBV6-5 and TRBJ2-5, with D tentatively TRBD1 (6 bases). The germline CDR1 and CDR2 sequences are MNHEY and SVGAGI. There are 14 residues in the CDR3. Trimming shortened V by 7 bases and J by 1 base, and 13 bases separated the two germline ends. The CDR3 is CASMPPGVQETQYF. In DNA, the CDR3 is TGTGCCAGCATGCCCCCAGGGGTCCAAGAGACCCAGTACTTC.

V gene TRBV20-1 combines with J gene TRBJ2-1, with D possibly matching TRBD2 (6 bases). V lost 3 bases, J lost 8 bases, and 26 bases lay in between. The CDR3 runs to 17 residues. Per the germline V gene, CDR1 is DFQATT and CDR2 is SNEGSKA (reference sequence). CDR3 region: CSARGDRELGIEDEQFF. The CDR3 DNA follows: TGCAGTGCTAGGGGGGACCGGGAGCTAGGCATTGAGGATGAGCAGTTCTTC.

This chain uses TRBV5-6 with TRBJ2-7, with 7 bases identical to TRBD1. After removal of 4 bases from V and 0 bases from J, the junction contained 7 bases not matched to a gene. Germline V gives CDR1 SGHDT, CDR2 YYEEEE. The CDR3 length is 15 residues. Written as DNA, the CDR3 is TGTGCCAGCAGCCCCGGTCCAGGGGGCTCCTACGAGCAGTACTTC. Its protein product is CASSPGPGGSYEQYF.

This chain links TRBV19 with TRBJ2-1; possible D gene TRBD2, 6 bases. Germline V gene data show CDR1 as LNHDA and CDR2 as SQIVND (reference sequence). The CDR3 has 17 residues. Trimming stripped 1 base from V and 2 bases from J, with 15 bases between. In nucleotides, the CDR3 is TGTGCCAGTAGTATAGTATTCCGGCGGGAAACCTACAATGAGCAGTTCTTC. Amino acid sequence: CASSIVFRRETYNEQFF. The variable domain in full, completed from reference TRBV19 and TRBJ2-1, reads DGGITQSPKYLFRKEGQNVTLSCEQNLNHDAMYWYRQDPGQGLRLIYYSQIVNDFQKGDIAEGYSVSREKKESFPLTVTSAQKNPTAFYLCASSIVFRRETYNEQFFGPGTRLTVL.

This clonotype was recorded many times. The V call is TRBV12-5, the J call TRBJ2-1, with D maybe TRBD2 (6 bases). Germline V CDR1 and CDR2: LGHNT, FRNRAP. V gave up 3 bases and J gave up 3 bases, with 15 bases separating them. The CDR3 runs 16 residues. Written as DNA, the CDR3 is TGTGCTAGTGGTTTCCCGGCGGGGTGGCGCTACAATGAGCAGTTCTTC. Protein sequence: CASGFPAGWRYNEQFF.

This clonotype was detected a few times. The rearrangement joins TRBV5-1 to TRBJ1-3; 8 bases agree with TRBD1. J gave up 0 bases and V 4 bases, and 12 bases lay outside the gene matches. The CDR3 loop spans 18 amino acids. The germline V gene encodes CDR1 SGHRS and CDR2 YFSETQ. The CDR3 sequence is CASSAPDRASYSGNTIYF. The CDR3, as DNA: TGCGCCAGCAGCGCGCCGGACAGGGCTTCCTACTCTGGAAACACCATATATTTT.

This clonotype was recorded many times. This rearrangement joins TRBV13 to TRBJ2-7, with 9 bases aligning to TRBD1. CDR1 PRHDT and CDR2 FYEKMQ come from the germline V gene (reference sequence). Germline trimming cut 8 bases from V and 2 bases from J; bases unmatched to any gene: 7. The CDR3 is 14 amino acids. For the CDR3, the DNA is TGTGCCAGCGGAAACAGGGGGCTTGCCTACGAGCAGTACTTC. It specifies CASGNRGLAYEQYF. Filled out from reference TRBV13 and TRBJ2-7, the complete variable domain reads AAGVIQSPRHLIKEKRETATLKCYPIPRHDTVYWYQQGPGQDPQFLISFYEKMQSDKGSIPDRFSAQQFSDYHSELNMSSLELGDSALYFCASGNRGLAYEQYFGPGTRLTVT.

This chain joins TRBV5-4 and TRBJ1-2, with 8 bases aligning to TRBD1. The CDR3 contains 16 residues. V was pared by 4 bases and J by 0 bases, with 8 bases of the junction left unmatched. CDR1 is SGHNT, CDR2 YYREEE, per germline (reference sequence). Here the CDR3 reads CASSRGSTGANYGYTF. DNA for the CDR3: TGTGCCAGCAGCCGGGGGTCGACAGGGGCTAACTATGGCTACACCTTC.

Points on this clonotype: At one boundary the junction diverges from the germline segment, which might be a read error. The chain links TRBV7-7 to TRBJ2-5; D is unclear. The CDR3 loop spans 15 amino acids. Germline V lookup: CDR1 SSHAT, CDR2 FNYEAQ (reference sequence). CDR3 bases: TGTGCTAGCAGCTCAGTGGGTTTGGCGGAAGAGACCCAGTACTTC. Its protein product is CASSSVGLAEETQYF.

This clonotype was picked up one time. The chain carries TRBV14 and TRBJ1-1; 9 bases match TRBD1. This CDR3 contains 15 residues. J was trimmed by 11 bases and V by 0 bases; bases with no gene match: 10. The germline CDR1 and CDR2 sequences are SGHDN and FVKESK. CDR3 region: CASSQESGTGWFAFF. CDR3 nucleotides: TGTGCCAGCAGCCAAGAAAGCGGGACAGGGTGGTTTGCTTTCTTT.

Regarding this clonotype: A much larger clone differs by one base, so this may be a read error. The V gene is TRBV28, the J gene TRBJ2-7; 7 bases fit TRBD1. TRBJ2-1 explains the end of the DNA better; the J call may be wrong. There are 16 residues in the CDR3. Per the germline V gene, CDR1 is MDHEN and CDR2 is SYDVKM. In nucleotides, the CDR3 is TGTGCCAGCAGTTTATATTCCGGGACAGCATCCTACGAGCAGTTCTTC. It codes for CASSLYSGTASYEQFF.

This clonotype was found many times. The rearrangement uses TRBV9 and TRBJ2-3; TRBD1 matches at 7 bases. Germline lookup yields CDR1 SGDLS and CDR2 YYNGEE. The ends lost 2 bases at V and 5 bases at J; junction bases unmatched: 14. The CDR3 covers 17 residues. CDR3 sequence (DNA): TGTGCCAGCAGCGTGACGACAGGGACGGTGGTAGGAGATACGCAGTATTTT. It translates to CASSVTTGTVVGDTQYF.

The J gene is TRBJ2-1, the V gene TRBV19, with 9 bases lining up with TRBD1. This CDR3 contains 15 residues. The V segment lost 8 bases and the J segment 5 bases; nucleotides outside the gene matches: 10. The germline gives CDR1 LNHDA, CDR2 SQIVND (reference sequence). The DNA for the CDR3 is TGTGCCAGTGACAACCGGGACAGGGTCCACAATGAGCAGTTCTTC. Its translation is CASDNRDRVHNEQFF.

This clonotype was observed a handful of times. The V call is TRBV4-3, the J call TRBJ2-3; 12 bases are shared with TRBD2. V lost 0 bases, J lost 0 bases, and 7 bases stayed unmatched. Germline-derived CDR1 and CDR2 are LGHNA and YSLEER. The CDR3 is made up of 19 amino acids. This chain's CDR3 is CASSQERAGLAGSTDTQYF. CDR3 sequence (DNA): TGCGCCAGCAGCCAAGAAAGGGCGGGACTAGCGGGCAGCACAGATACGCAGTATTTT.

This clonotype was counted many times. The chain has TRBV12-3 or TRBV12-4 and TRBJ1-4, with D hard to call. The CDR3 loop spans 14 amino acids. V was shortened by 3 bases and J by 10 bases, with 15 bases between the two germline ends. This chain's CDR3 is CASSFYNMEGKLFF. CDR3 nucleotide sequence: TGTGCCAGCAGTTTTTACAACATGGAGGGAAAACTGTTTTTT.

This clonotype was seen repeatedly, ten times or more. This chain links TRBV5-8 with TRBJ1-5, with no clear D. The V gene's germline CDR1 is SGHTS and CDR2 YDEGEE. CDR3 length: 15 amino acids. Trimming removed 9 bases at V and 0 bases at J, with 16 bases between. For the CDR3, the DNA is TGTGCCACCATCGATGTTCCCTATAGCAATCAGCCCCAGCATTTT. Translated: CATIDVPYSNQPQHF.

This chain connects TRBV7-9 to TRBJ2-1; 8 nucleotides match TRBD1. Germline V lookup: CDR1 SEHNR, CDR2 FQNEAQ (reference sequence). CDR3 length equals 16 residues. The junction had 9 bases not matched to a gene; V was cut back by 1 base and J by 7 bases. The DNA for the CDR3 is TGTGCCAGCAGCTTAGAAGGGCCAGGGGGCAGGAATGAGCAGTTCTTC. Its protein product is CASSLEGPGGRNEQFF.

This clonotype was observed at least ten times. The rearrangement uses TRBV6-2 or TRBV6-3 and TRBJ1-5; no clear D gene. Trimming cost V 0 bases and J 7 bases, with 13 bases left between them. Germline CDR1 is MNHEY and CDR2 is SVGEGT. This CDR3 region has 15 residues. CDR3 bases: TGTGCCAGCAGTTACTCGTTTGCAAGTCGGCAGCCCCAGCATTTT. Translating it yields CASSYSFASRQPQHF.

At least ten counts were recorded for this clonotype. The genes are TRBV24-1 and TRBJ1-2; D gene uncertain. The CDR3 has 14 amino acids. Germline-derived CDR1 and CDR2 are KGHDR and SFDVKD. Trimming took off 7 bases at V and 0 bases at J, with 11 bases between the two ends. CDR3 coding DNA: TGTGCCACCAGCCCGGCTACCACTAACTATGGCTACACCTTC. It specifies CATSPATTNYGYTF.